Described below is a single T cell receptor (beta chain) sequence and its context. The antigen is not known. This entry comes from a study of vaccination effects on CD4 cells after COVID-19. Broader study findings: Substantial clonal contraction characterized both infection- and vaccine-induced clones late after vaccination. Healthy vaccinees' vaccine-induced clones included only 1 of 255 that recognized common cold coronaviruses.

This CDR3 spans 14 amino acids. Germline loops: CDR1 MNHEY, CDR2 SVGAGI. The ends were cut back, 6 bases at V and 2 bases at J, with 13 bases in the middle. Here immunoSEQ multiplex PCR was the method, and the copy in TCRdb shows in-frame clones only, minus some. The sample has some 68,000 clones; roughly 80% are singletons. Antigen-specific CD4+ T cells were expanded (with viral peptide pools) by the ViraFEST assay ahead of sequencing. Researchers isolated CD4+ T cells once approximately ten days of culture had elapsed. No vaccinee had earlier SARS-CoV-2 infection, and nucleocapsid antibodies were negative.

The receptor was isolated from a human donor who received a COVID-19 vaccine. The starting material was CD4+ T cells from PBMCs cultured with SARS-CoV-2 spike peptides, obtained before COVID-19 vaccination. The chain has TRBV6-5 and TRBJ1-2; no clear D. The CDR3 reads CASRVGNHNYGYTF. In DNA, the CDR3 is TGTGCCAGCAGGGTTGGAAATCACAACTATGGCTACACCTTC.